This entry features one T cell receptor (beta chain) sequence. Method: immunoSEQ multiplex PCR; TCRdb's copy keeps in-frame clones and lacks some. This sample has hundreds of thousands of clones, with 87% found just once. Trimming shortened V by 0 bases and J by 15 bases, and 14 bases separated the two germline ends. This CDR3 has 13 amino acids. Germline CDR1 is MGHRA and CDR2 is YSYEKL. This entry comes from a study of blood T cell repertoires in COVID-19. The TCR originated in a man between 18 and 35 years old with active or convalescent COVID-19. The V call is TRBV4-1, the J call TRBJ1-4, with TRBD1 as a possible D gene (6 bases). Sequencing was carried out using peripheral blood. DNA of the CDR3: TGCGCCAGCAGCCAAGACCGACAGGCGGCGGTGTTTTTT. It yields the protein CASSQDRQAAVFF.